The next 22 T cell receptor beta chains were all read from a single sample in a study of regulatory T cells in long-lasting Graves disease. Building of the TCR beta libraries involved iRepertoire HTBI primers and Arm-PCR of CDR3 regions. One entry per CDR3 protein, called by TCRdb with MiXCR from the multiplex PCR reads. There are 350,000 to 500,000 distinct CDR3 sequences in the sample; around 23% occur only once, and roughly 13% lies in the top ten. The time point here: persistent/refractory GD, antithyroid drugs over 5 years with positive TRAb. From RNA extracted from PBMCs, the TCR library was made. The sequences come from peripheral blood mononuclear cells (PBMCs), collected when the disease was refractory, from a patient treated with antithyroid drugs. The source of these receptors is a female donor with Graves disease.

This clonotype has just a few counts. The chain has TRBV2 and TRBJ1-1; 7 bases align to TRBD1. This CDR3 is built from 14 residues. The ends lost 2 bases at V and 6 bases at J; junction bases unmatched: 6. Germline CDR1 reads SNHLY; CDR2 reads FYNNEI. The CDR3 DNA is TGTGCCAGCAGTGAATGGGGGACAGAGGCTGAAGCTTTCTTT. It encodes CASSEWGTEAEAFF.

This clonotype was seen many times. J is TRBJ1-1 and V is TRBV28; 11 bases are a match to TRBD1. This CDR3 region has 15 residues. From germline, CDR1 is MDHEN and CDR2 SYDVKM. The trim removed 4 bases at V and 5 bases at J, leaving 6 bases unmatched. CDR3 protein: CASSSGTGGDTEAFF. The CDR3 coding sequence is TGTGCCAGCAGTTCCGGGACAGGGGGTGATACTGAAGCTTTCTTT.

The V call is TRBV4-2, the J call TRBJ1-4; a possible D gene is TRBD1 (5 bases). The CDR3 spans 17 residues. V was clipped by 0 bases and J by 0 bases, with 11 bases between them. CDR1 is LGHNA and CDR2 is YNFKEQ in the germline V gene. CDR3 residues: CASSQEGARATNEKLFF. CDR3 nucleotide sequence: TGTGCCAGCAGCCAAGAAGGGGCTCGGGCAACTAATGAAAAACTGTTTTTT.

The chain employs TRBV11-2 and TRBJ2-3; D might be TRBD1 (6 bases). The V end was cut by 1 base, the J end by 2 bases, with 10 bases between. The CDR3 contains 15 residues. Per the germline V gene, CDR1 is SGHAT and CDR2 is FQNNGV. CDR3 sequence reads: CASSLGQGFTDTQYF. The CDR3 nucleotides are TGTGCCAGCAGCTTAGGCCAGGGGTTCACAGATACGCAGTATTTT.

The chain's CDR3 is CASSADRPRYQETQYF. CDR3 nucleotide sequence: TGTGCCAGCAGCGCTGACAGGCCCCGGTACCAAGAGACCCAGTACTTC. This rearrangement joins TRBV7-4 to TRBJ2-5; a possible D gene is TRBD1 (6 bases). The CDR3 has 16 residues. Between the trimmed V and J ends, which lost 5 bases and 0 bases, there was a span of 16 bases. Germline V gene sequence: CDR1 SGHVT, CDR2 SQSDAQ.

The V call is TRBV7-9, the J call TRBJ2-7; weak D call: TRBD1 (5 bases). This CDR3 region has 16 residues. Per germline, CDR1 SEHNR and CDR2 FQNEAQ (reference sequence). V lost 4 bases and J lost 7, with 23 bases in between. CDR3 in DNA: TGTGCCAGCAGCTCCACGAAGGGTGCAGGGATGAGAGAGCAGTACTTC. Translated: CASSSTKGAGMREQYF.

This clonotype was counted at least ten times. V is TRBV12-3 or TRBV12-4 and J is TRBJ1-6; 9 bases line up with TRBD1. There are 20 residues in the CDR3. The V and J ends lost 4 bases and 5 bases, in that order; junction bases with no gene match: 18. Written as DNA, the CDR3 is TGTGCCAGCAGTTCACACCCGGGACAGGGTTATTTGGTTAATAATTCACCCCTCCACTTT. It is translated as CASSSHPGQGYLVNNSPLHF.

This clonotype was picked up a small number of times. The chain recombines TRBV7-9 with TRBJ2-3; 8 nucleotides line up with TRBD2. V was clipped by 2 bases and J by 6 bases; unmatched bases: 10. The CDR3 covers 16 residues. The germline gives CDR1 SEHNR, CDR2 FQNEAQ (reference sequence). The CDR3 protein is CASSLLSLADRDTQYF. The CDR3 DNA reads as TGTGCCAGCAGCTTACTCTCACTAGCGGATCGGGATACGCAGTATTTT.

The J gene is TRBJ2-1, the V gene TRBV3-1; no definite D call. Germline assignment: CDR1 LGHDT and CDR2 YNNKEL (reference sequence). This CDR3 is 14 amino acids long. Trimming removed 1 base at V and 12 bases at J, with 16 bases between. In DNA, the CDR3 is TGTGCCAGCAGCCAAGGAGGCAACTTGAGGTGGCAGTTCTTC. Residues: CASSQGGNLRWQFF.

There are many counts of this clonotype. This CDR3 is CASSLGQTYYEQYF. CDR3 DNA sequence: TGCGCCAGCAGCCTAGGACAGACATACTACGAGCAGTACTTC. The V and J genes are TRBV5-1 and TRBJ2-7; D might be TRBD1 (6 bases). This CDR3 is 14 amino acids long. Trimming removed 4 bases at V and 3 bases at J, with 14 bases between. Looked up from germline, CDR1 is SGHRS and CDR2 is YFSETQ.

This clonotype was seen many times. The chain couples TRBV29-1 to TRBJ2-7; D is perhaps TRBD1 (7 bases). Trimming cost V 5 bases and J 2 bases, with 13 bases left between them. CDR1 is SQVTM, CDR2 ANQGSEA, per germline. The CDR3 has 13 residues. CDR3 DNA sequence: TGCAGCGTTTCGGCAGGGGGGACCTACGAGCAGTACTTC. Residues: CSVSAGGTYEQYF.

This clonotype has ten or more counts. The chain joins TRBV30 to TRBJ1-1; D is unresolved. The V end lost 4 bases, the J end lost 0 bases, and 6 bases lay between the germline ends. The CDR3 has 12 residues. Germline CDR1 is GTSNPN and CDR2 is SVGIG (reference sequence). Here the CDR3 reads CAWMGVNTEAFF. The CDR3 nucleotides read TGTGCCTGGATGGGAGTGAACACTGAAGCTTTCTTT.

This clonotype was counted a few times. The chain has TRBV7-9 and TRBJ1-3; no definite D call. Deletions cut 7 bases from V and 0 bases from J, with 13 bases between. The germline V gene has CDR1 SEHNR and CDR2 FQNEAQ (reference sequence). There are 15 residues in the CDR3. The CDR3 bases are TGTGCCAGCATCCCCTCGGGGAACTCTGGAAACACCATATATTTT. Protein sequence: CASIPSGNSGNTIYF.

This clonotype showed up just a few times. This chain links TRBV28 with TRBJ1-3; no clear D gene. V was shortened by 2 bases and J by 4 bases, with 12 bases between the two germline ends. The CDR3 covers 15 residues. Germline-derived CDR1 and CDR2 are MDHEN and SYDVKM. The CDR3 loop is CASSLIMLAGNTIYF. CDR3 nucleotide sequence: TGTGCCAGCAGTTTAATAATGCTGGCGGGAAACACCATATATTTT.

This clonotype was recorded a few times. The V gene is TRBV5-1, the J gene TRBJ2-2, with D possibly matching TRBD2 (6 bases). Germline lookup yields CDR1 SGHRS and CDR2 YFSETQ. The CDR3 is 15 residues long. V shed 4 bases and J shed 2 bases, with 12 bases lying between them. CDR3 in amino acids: CASSARDFNTGELFF. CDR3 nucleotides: TGCGCCAGCAGCGCTCGGGACTTCAACACCGGGGAGCTGTTTTTT.

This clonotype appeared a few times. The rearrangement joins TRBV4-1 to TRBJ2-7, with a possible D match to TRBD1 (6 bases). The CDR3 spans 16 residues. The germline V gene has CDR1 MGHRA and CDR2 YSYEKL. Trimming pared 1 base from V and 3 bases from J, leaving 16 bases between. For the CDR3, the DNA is TGCGCCAGCAGCCAAGTGGTCGGGACACCGATCTACGAGCAGTACTTC. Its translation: CASSQVVGTPIYEQYF.

Here the CDR3 reads CASKTSEFQETQYF. In DNA, the CDR3 is TGTGCCAGCAAAACTAGCGAGTTTCAAGAGACCCAGTACTTC. This sequence joins TRBV28 and TRBJ2-5; 7 bases align to TRBD2. Germline V gives CDR1 MDHEN, CDR2 SYDVKM. V gave up 7 bases and J gave up 2 bases; unmatched junction bases: 7. This CDR3 comprises 14 residues.

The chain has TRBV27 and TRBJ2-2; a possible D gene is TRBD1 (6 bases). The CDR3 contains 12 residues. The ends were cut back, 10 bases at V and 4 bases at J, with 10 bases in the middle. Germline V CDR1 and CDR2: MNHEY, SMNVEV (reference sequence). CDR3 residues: CAIQGSTGELFF. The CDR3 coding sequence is TGTGCCATACAGGGAAGCACCGGGGAGCTGTTTTTT.

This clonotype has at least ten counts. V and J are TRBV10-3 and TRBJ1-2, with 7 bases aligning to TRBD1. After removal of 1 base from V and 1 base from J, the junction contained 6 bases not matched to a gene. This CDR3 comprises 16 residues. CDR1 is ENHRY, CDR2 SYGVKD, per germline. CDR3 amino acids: CAISELKGQSNYGYTF. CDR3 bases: TGTGCCATCAGTGAGTTAAAGGGACAGAGTAACTATGGCTACACCTTC.

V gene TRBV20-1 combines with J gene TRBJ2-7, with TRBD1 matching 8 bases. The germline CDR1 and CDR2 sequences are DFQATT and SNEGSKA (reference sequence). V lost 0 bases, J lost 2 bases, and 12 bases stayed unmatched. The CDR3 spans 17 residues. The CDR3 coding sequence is TGCAGTGCTAGAGATTTCGGACAGGGAAGTCTAGCCTACGAGCAGTACTTC. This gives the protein CSARDFGQGSLAYEQYF.

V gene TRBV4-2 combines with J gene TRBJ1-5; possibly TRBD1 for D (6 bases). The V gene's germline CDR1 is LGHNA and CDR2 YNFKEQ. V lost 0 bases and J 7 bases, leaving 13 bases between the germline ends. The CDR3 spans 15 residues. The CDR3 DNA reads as TGTGCCAGCAGCCAAGATCAAGGGGGTGAGCAGCCCCAGCATTTT. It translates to CASSQDQGGEQPQHF.

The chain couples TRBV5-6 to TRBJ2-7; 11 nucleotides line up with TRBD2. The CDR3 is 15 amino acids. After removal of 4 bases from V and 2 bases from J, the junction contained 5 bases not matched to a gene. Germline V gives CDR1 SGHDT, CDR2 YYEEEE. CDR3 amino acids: CASSQSSGRPYEQYF. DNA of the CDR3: TGTGCCAGCAGCCAGTCTAGCGGGAGGCCCTACGAGCAGTACTTC.